The 9 T cell receptor beta chains below were found in one sample sequenced in a study of regulatory T cells in long-lasting Graves disease listed by TCRdb under 2021. Explained via the paper, the time point label denotes: newly diagnosed GD, antithyroid drugs for less than 3 months. For both TCR sequencing and RNA sequencing, RNA was extracted from PBMCs in TRIzol. Libraries were prepared through multiplex PCR. The sequencer listed for this sample is Illumina HiSeq 4000. CDR3 regions were amplified by Arm-PCR with iRepertoire HTBI primers to construct TCR beta libraries. TCRdb reanalyzed the raw reads on its own, using fastp at Q25 for trimming and MiXCR for clone calling, and kept in-frame beta chains. Here each entry gathers all rows of one CDR3 protein and keeps the most common genes and DNA. This sample is represented by hundreds of thousands of distinct CDR3 sequences; roughly 13% of them were singletons. 8% to 10% of the sample lies in the top ten.

This same sample was also part of a study on T cells in Graves' hyperthyroidism and ophthalmopathy.

The specimen was peripheral blood mononuclear cells (PBMCs), collected at new diagnosis, from a patient treated with antithyroid drugs. These receptors were taken from a man younger than 45 with Graves disease. Donor details come from another sample of the same person, matched by shared clones.

This clonotype came up many times. The J gene is TRBJ1-5, the V gene TRBV7-2; the D gene is possibly TRBD1 (5 bases). The V gene lost 1 base and the J gene lost 7 bases, with 8 bases spanning the gap. The CDR3 extends over 13 amino acids. Germline loops: CDR1 SGHTA, CDR2 FQGNSA. The CDR3 here is CASSLVGTQPQHF. CDR3 DNA: TGTGCCAGCAGCTTAGTAGGGACGCAGCCCCAGCATTTT.

The chain links TRBV6-2 or TRBV6-3 to TRBJ1-2; D is possibly TRBD1 (5 bases). This CDR3 region has 15 residues. V dropped 0 bases and J dropped 3 bases, with 11 bases sitting between them. Per germline, CDR1 MNHEY and CDR2 SVGEGT. The CDR3 DNA reads TGTGCCAGCAGTTACTCGGGGGACGGCGACTATGGCTACACCTTC. Translated, it gives CASSYSGDGDYGYTF.

In regard to this clonotype: A read error may account for a junction end that differs from germline. The V call is TRBV6-2 or TRBV6-3, the J call TRBJ2-7, with 7 bases identical to TRBD1. CDR3 size: 14 residues. The germline V gene encodes CDR1 MNHEY and CDR2 SVGEGT. The CDR3: CASSESDRSYEQYF. CDR3 in DNA: TGCGCCAGCAGTGAGTCGGACAGGTCCTACGAGCAGTACTTC.

The sample holds a few counts of this clonotype. This sequence joins TRBV30 and TRBJ2-7; D not certain. The CDR3 spans 11 residues. Germline V gives CDR1 GTSNPN, CDR2 SVGIG (reference sequence). The ends were cut back, 3 bases at V and 5 bases at J, with 8 bases in the middle. The CDR3 DNA is TGTGCCTGGAGCACTCGGCACGAGCAGTACTTC. Translation gives CAWSTRHEQYF.

This clonotype was detected many times. The CDR3 region has the DNA TGTGCCAGCAGGACAGGGTTGTACACTGAAGCTTTCTTT. It encodes CASRTGLYTEAFF. The chain combines TRBV5-6 with TRBJ1-1, with TRBD1 matching 7 bases. This CDR3 is 13 amino acids long. J lost 3 bases, V lost 5 bases, and 4 bases had no gene match. Germline CDR1 and CDR2: SGHDT and YYEEEE. The full variable domain, with the rest looked up from reference TRBV5-6 and TRBJ1-1, is DAGVTQSPTHLIKTRGQQVTLRCSPKSGHDTVSWYQQALGQGPQFIFQYYEEEERQRGNFPDRFSGHQFPNYSSELNVNALLLGDSALYLCASRTGLYTEAFFGQGTRLTVV.

In its sample, this clonotype was seen a few times. The J gene is TRBJ2-3, the V gene TRBV6-2 or TRBV6-3; D gene ambiguous. Trimming shortened V by 5 bases and J by 6 bases, and 12 bases separated the two germline ends. The CDR3 is 13 amino acids. The V gene's germline CDR1 is MNHEY and CDR2 SVGEGT. The CDR3 here is CASSERVGDTQYF. The DNA of the CDR3 is TGTGCCAGCAGTGAAAGGGTGGGGGATACGCAGTATTTT.

With regard to this clonotype: A read error is likely here: a far larger clone is one base away. The V and J genes are TRBV7-9 and TRBJ2-1, with D possibly matching TRBD2 (6 bases). Per the germline V gene, CDR1 is SEHNR and CDR2 is FQNEAQ (reference sequence). The CDR3 has 14 residues. The DNA for the CDR3 is TGTGCCGGCAGCCCCCCTTTCGGGGGCAATGAGCAGTTCTTC. Its translation: CAGSPPFGGNEQFF.

This clonotype was seen repeatedly, ten times or more. The rearrangement links TRBV11-2 to TRBJ2-2; the match to TRBD1 covers 10 bases. The CDR3 has 16 amino acids. The ends lost 5 bases at V and 7 bases at J; junction bases unmatched: 10. Germline V lookup: CDR1 SGHAT, CDR2 FQNNGV. CDR3 nucleotides: TGTGCCAGCAGCAACCCCGGGACAGGGGTCGGCGGGGAGCTGTTTTTT. Its protein is CASSNPGTGVGGELFF.

About this clonotype itself: A much larger clone lies one base from this, so it may be a read error. The chain has TRBV2 and TRBJ2-1, with TRBD1 matching 9 bases. Germline lookup yields CDR1 SNHLY and CDR2 FYNNEI. The CDR3 runs 16 residues. The CDR3 DNA is TGTGCCAGCAGTGGGTGGACAGGGGACCCCTACAGTGAGCAGTTCTTC. Amino acids: CASSGWTGDPYSEQFF. The variable domain in full, with the rest retrieved from reference TRBV2 and TRBJ2-1, is EPEVTQTPSHQVTQMGQEVILRCVPISNHLYFYWYRQILGQKVEFLVSFYNNEISEKSEIFDDQFSVERPDGSNFTLKIRSTKLEDSAMYFCASSGWTGDPYSEQFFGPGTRLTVL.